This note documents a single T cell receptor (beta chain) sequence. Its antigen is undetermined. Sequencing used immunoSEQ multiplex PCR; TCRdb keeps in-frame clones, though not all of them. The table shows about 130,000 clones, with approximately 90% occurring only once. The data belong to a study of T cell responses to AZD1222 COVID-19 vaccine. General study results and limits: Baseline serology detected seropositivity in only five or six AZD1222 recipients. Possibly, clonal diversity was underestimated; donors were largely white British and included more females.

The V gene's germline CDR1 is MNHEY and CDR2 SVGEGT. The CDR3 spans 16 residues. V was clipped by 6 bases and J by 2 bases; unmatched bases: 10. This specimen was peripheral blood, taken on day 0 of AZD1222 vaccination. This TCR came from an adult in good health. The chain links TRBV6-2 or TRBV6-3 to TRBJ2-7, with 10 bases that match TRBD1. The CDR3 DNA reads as TGTGCCAGCAGCCTCTTACCCGGACAGGGGGCCTACGAGCAGTACTTC. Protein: CASSLLPGQGAYEQYF.